Listed here are 18 T cell receptor beta chains from one sample, sequenced in a study of cytomegalovirus exposure and HLA in healthy donors. Primers: 60 Vbeta forward and 13 Jbeta reverse. Only in-frame clones appear in the TCRdb table, and some are missing; sequencing was by immunoSEQ multiplex PCR. The data contain about 120,000 clones, about 69% of them singletons. Sequenced material: PBMCs. These receptor sequences come from a woman under 30 in good health and CMV-seronegative.

The V gene is TRBV5-1, the J gene TRBJ2-2; D unresolved. Germline V gives CDR1 SGHRS, CDR2 YFSETQ. The CDR3 length is 12 residues. V was pared by 4 bases and J by 7 bases, with 8 bases between. The CDR3 DNA reads TGCGCCAGCAGCCCGAGCCTCGGGGAGCTGTTTTTT. Protein: CASSPSLGELFF.

The chain has TRBV28 and TRBJ2-7, with 9 bases identical to TRBD1. The CDR3 sequence is 15 residues long. Looked up from germline, CDR1 is MDHEN and CDR2 is SYDVKM. With V trimmed by 10 bases and J by 7 bases, 17 bases remained unmatched. Here the CDR3 reads CATKASLTGGREQYF. The DNA of the CDR3 is TGTGCCACCAAAGCGTCGCTTACAGGGGGCCGGGAGCAGTACTTC. Based on the CDR3 plus reference TRBV28 and TRBJ2-7, the full variable domain is DVKVTQSSRYLVKRTGEKVFLECVQDMDHENMFWYRQDPGLGLRLIYFSYDVKMKEKGDIPEGYSVSREKKERFSLILESASTNQTSMYLCATKASLTGGREQYFGPGTRLTVT.

As to this clone: This CDR3 is also generated by other DNA sequences in the sample. The J gene is TRBJ2-5, the V gene TRBV5-5; D unresolved. In germline, CDR1 is SGHKS, CDR2 YYEKEE (reference sequence). V shed 0 bases and J shed 3 bases, with 3 bases lying between them. The CDR3 is 12 residues long. The chain's CDR3 is CASSLAEETQYF. The DNA for the CDR3 is TGTGCCAGCAGCTTGGCCGAAGAGACCCAGTACTTC.

The chain links TRBV7-2 to TRBJ1-1, with 7 bases lining up with TRBD1. Germline V gives CDR1 SGHTA, CDR2 FQGNSA. The length of the CDR3 is 13 residues. Trimming at V came to 6 bases and at J to 4 bases, leaving 5 bases not matched to a gene. The CDR3 nucleotides read TGTGCCAGCAGTCTCGACAGGGCCACTGAAGCTTTCTTT. It encodes CASSLDRATEAFF.

The chain joins TRBV5-6 to TRBJ1-3; no clear D. Germline-derived CDR1 and CDR2 are SGHDT and YYEEEE. The germline V and J ends were trimmed by 2 bases and 4 bases, with 16 bases remaining between them. The CDR3 spans 16 residues. The CDR3 DNA sequence: TGTGCCAGCAGCTTCGCCCAGGCCGTGGCGGGAAACACCATATATTTT. This gives the protein CASSFAQAVAGNTIYF.

V and J are TRBV15 and TRBJ2-6; 8 nucleotides match TRBD1. Germline V gene sequence: CDR1 LNHNV, CDR2 YYDKDF (reference sequence). The CDR3 contains 17 residues. V shed 9 bases and J 0 bases; nucleotides not matched to a gene: 10. CDR3 sequence (DNA): TGTGCCACTGCTCCGGGACAGGAATACTCTGGGGCCAACGTCCTGACTTTC. This sequence encodes CATAPGQEYSGANVLTF.

This clone was seen just once. The chain combines TRBV19 with TRBJ1-4; a possible D gene is TRBD1 (6 bases). V dropped 3 bases and J dropped 2 bases, with 7 bases sitting between them. The CDR3 totals 14 residues. Germline lookup yields CDR1 LNHDA and CDR2 SQIVND (reference sequence). CDR3 DNA: TGTGCCAGTAGTATGACAGGCACTAATGAAAAACTGTTTTTT. Residues: CASSMTGTNEKLFF.

The chain has TRBV28 and TRBJ1-5; TRBD1 agrees at 8 bases. Germline loops: CDR1 MDHEN, CDR2 SYDVKM. After removal of 4 bases from V and 5 bases from J, the junction contained 7 bases not matched to a gene. The CDR3 runs 15 residues. The CDR3, as DNA: TGTGCCAGCAGTTACCAACAGGGGGGTGATCAGCCCCAGCATTTT. This encodes CASSYQQGGDQPQHF.

This chain joins TRBV6-1 and TRBJ2-7, with D possibly matching TRBD2 (6 bases). This CDR3 contains 15 residues. Germline V gives CDR1 MNHNS, CDR2 SASEGT. V lost 2 bases and J 3 bases, leaving 14 bases between the germline ends. As DNA, the CDR3 is TGTGCCAGCAGTGAACGGCGGGGAGAACGCTACGAGCAGTACTTC. This encodes CASSERRGERYEQYF.

The chain employs TRBV4-1 and TRBJ1-1; D perhaps matches TRBD1 (5 bases). With 0 bases removed from V and 0 bases from J, the gap between germline ends came to 14 bases. Per germline, CDR1 MGHRA and CDR2 YSYEKL. The CDR3 covers 17 residues. This CDR3 is CASSQDPLMTVNTEAFF. In DNA form, the CDR3 reads TGCGCCAGCAGCCAAGACCCCCTTATGACAGTGAACACTGAAGCTTTCTTT.

CDR3 DNA sequence: TGTGCCAGCAGTTTATTATCGGGAGAGACCCAGTACTTC. Residues: CASSLLSGETQYF. The V gene is TRBV7-8, the J gene TRBJ2-5; D is undetermined. The CDR3 runs to 13 residues. CDR1 is SGHVS and CDR2 is FQNEAQ in the germline V gene. Between the trimmed V and J ends, which lost 6 bases and 4 bases, there was a span of 12 bases.

The CDR3 sequence: CASSQQAQRNTEAFF. The CDR3 DNA is TGCGCCAGCAGCCAACAGGCACAGAGGAACACTGAAGCTTTCTTT. V usage is TRBV4-1 and J usage is TRBJ1-1; D gene unclear. CDR1 is MGHRA and CDR2 is YSYEKL in the germline V gene. Trimming removed 2 bases at V and 1 base at J, with 11 bases between. The CDR3 runs 15 residues.

This chain connects TRBV7-9 to TRBJ2-1; D is possibly TRBD2 (5 bases). The CDR3 consists of 13 residues. Trimming took off 1 base at V and 8 bases at J, with 9 bases between the two ends. Germline CDR1 SEHNR, CDR2 FQNEAQ (reference sequence). The CDR3 loop reads CASSLVGGDEQFF. As DNA, the CDR3 is TGTGCCAGCAGCTTAGTCGGAGGTGATGAGCAGTTCTTC.

The chain has TRBV19 and TRBJ1-5, with D possibly matching TRBD1 (5 bases). V was pared by 5 bases and J by 6 bases, with 17 bases between. Looked up from germline, CDR1 is LNHDA and CDR2 is SQIVND (reference sequence). The CDR3 contains 15 residues. The CDR3 region is CASSPRGGVIQPQHF. The DNA of the CDR3 is TGTGCCAGTAGTCCCCGGGGAGGGGTGATTCAGCCCCAGCATTTT.

The V call is TRBV6-1, the J call TRBJ1-5, with unresolved D. CDR1 is MNHNS and CDR2 is SASEGT in the germline V gene. The CDR3 has 12 residues. The V end lost 6 bases, the J end lost 3 bases, and 6 bases lay between the germline ends. The CDR3 DNA is TGTGCCAGCAGACAGACCAATCAGCCCCAGCATTTT. It specifies CASRQTNQPQHF.

This chain connects TRBV18 to TRBJ2-3, with D tentatively TRBD1 (6 bases). The V gene lost 2 bases and the J gene lost 6 bases, with 15 bases spanning the gap. The CDR3 runs to 15 residues. CDR1 and CDR2 (germline): KGHSH, LQKENI. CDR3 loop: CASSPGGSLGDTQYF. Here the CDR3 DNA reads TGTGCCAGCTCACCAGGGGGCTCACTTGGTGATACGCAGTATTTT.

V is TRBV5-1 and J is TRBJ1-2, with 10 bases that match TRBD1. Germline V gene data show CDR1 as SGHRS and CDR2 as YFSETQ. The CDR3 runs 16 residues. V dropped 7 bases and J dropped 8; count of bases not matched to a gene: 17. The CDR3 is CASHRGGTGDKVGYTF. In DNA, the CDR3 is TGCGCCAGCCACAGAGGAGGGACAGGGGATAAAGTGGGCTACACCTTC.

This clone showed up just once. The chain combines TRBV28 with TRBJ1-5, with D tentatively TRBD1 (5 bases). Germline V CDR1 and CDR2: MDHEN, SYDVKM. V was pared by 5 bases and J by 0 bases, with 8 bases between. CDR3 length equals 14 residues. In DNA form, the CDR3 reads TGTGCCAGCAGTCGACAGTATAGCAATCAGCCCCAGCATTTT. Protein: CASSRQYSNQPQHF.